This T cell receptor (beta chain) was sequenced in a study of blood T cell repertoires in COVID-19. Overall study context: Donors in the United States, Italy and Spain gave samples during acute or convalescent COVID-19. PBMCs, B-cell-depleted T cells, or T cells provided the cDNA or gDNA that made up the material.

This clone was counted ten times or more. The trim removed 4 bases at V and 4 bases at J, leaving 18 bases unmatched. The CDR3 covers 17 residues. The germline V gene has CDR1 GTSNPN and CDR2 SVGIG (reference sequence). Under the authors' procedure: Amplifying reference gene primers gave estimates of nucleated cell counts. Assay: immunoSEQ multiplex PCR; the TCRdb copy retains only in-frame clones and omits some. The D gene and trimming were derived from the DNA, and the V and J assignments and clone size from that table. Among about 140,000 clones listed, around 80% were seen once. The material sequenced was peripheral blood. The receptor comes from a man between 50 and 59 years old with acute or convalescent COVID-19. The chain has TRBV30 and TRBJ1-1, with 7 bases that match TRBD1. The CDR3 sequence: CAWTPTAQGVVGTEAFF. CDR3 DNA: TGTGCCTGGACTCCCACCGCTCAGGGGGTGGTGGGCACTGAAGCTTTCTTT.